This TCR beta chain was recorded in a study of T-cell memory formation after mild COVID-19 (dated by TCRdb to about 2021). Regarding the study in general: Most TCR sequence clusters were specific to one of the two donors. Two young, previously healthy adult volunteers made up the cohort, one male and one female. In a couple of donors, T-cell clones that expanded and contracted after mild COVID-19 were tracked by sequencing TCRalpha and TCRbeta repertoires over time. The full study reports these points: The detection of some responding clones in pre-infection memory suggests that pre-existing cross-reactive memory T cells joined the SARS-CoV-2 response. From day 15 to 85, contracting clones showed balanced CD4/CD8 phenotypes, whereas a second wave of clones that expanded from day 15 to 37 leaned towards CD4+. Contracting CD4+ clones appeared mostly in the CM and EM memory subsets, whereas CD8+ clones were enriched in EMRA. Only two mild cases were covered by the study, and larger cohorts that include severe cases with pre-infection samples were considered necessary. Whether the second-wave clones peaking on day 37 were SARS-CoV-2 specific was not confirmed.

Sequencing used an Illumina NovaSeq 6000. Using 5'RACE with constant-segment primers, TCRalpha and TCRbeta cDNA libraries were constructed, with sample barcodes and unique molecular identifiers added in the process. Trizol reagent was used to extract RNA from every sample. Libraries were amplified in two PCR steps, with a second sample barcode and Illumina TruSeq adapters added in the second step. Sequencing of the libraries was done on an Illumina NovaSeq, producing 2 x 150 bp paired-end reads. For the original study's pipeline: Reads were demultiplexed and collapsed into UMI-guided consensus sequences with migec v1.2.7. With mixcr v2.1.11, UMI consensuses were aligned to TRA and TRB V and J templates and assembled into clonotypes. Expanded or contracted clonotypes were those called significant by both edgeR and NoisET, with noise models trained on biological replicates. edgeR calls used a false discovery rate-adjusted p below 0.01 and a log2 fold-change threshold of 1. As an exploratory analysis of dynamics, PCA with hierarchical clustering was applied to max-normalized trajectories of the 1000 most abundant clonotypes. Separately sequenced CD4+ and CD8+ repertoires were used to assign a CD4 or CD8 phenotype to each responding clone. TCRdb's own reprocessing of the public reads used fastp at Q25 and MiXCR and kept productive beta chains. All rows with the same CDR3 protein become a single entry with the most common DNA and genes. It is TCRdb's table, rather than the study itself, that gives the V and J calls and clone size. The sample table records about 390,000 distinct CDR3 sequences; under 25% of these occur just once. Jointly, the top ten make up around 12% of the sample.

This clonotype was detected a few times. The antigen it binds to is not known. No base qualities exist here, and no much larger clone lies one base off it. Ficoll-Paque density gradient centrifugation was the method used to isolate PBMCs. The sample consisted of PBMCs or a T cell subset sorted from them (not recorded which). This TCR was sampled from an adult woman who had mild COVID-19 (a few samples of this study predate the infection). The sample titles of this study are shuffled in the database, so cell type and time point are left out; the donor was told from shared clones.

DNA sequence: TGTGCCAGCAGCCAAGTACAGGGAGCTCTCACAGATACGCAGTATTTT. Translated, it gives CASSQVQGALTDTQYF. The chain links TRBV5-4 with TRBJ2-3, with a weak D call of TRBD1 (6 bases match). In the germline V gene (reference sequence), CDR1 corresponds to SGHNT and CDR2 to YYREEE. Taken from cysteine to phenylalanine, the CDR3 has 16 residues. Of all the DNA, just the CDR3 is kept, 48 bases in frame from base 1. V gives up 4 bases and J gives up 2 bases, and the segment between their germline ends measures 17 bases.